This entry lists 19 T cell receptor beta chains sequenced from one sample in a study of neurological immune-mediated disorders. TCRdb processed the 5' RACE reads anew with MiXCR; each CDR3 protein has one entry. The profile shows more than 40,000 distinct CDR3 sequences, about 2% of them singletons. The sequenced material came from PBMCs. The receptors originated from a middle-aged woman with multiple sclerosis.

This clonotype was seen at least ten times. The CDR3 is CASSDEAGENIQYF. In DNA form, the CDR3 reads TGCGCCAGCAGTGATGAGGCAGGAGAAAACATTCAGTACTTC. The rearrangement uses TRBV10-2 and TRBJ2-4, with D unclear. With 3 bases removed from V and 5 bases from J, the gap between germline ends came to 11 bases. The V gene's germline CDR1 is WSHSY and CDR2 SAAADI. The CDR3 spans 14 residues.

This clonotype showed up many times. The genes are TRBV20-1 and TRBJ2-7; 10 bases agree with TRBD1. This CDR3 is 17 amino acids long. Germline assignment: CDR1 DFQATT and CDR2 SNEGSKA (reference sequence). Unmatched junction bases numbered 14, after V lost 2 bases and J lost 4 bases. The CDR3 loop is CSARISLPGQGRYEQYF. The CDR3 DNA sequence: TGCAGTGCTAGAATTAGCCTTCCGGGACAGGGGAGGTACGAGCAGTACTTC.

This clonotype was seen many times. The genes are TRBV12-3 or TRBV12-4 and TRBJ2-3; 8 positions match TRBD1. V trimming: 4 bases; J trimming: 0 bases; junction bases outside the gene matches: 3. The CDR3 covers 15 residues. The CDR3 nucleotides read TGTGCCAGCAGTTCCCAGGGGGCTAGCACAGATACGCAGTATTTT. Translating gives CASSSQGASTDTQYF.

This clonotype was counted many times. V and J are TRBV4-1 and TRBJ2-3, with D uncertain. V was pared by 4 bases and J by 5 bases, with 13 bases between. The germline V gene has CDR1 MGHRA and CDR2 YSYEKL. The CDR3 loop spans 14 amino acids. CDR3 DNA: TGCGCCAGCAGCCGTGGGGTTTCGGAAGATACGCAGTATTTT. Translated: CASSRGVSEDTQYF.

This clonotype was seen many times. V is TRBV11-2 and J is TRBJ2-1, with D perhaps TRBD1 (5 bases). The CDR3 consists of 13 residues. Trimming stripped 3 bases from V and 9 bases from J, with 12 bases between. Germline lookup yields CDR1 SGHAT and CDR2 FQNNGV. CDR3 coding DNA: TGTGCCAGCAGCTTCGCAGGGTCCAGTGAGCAGTTCTTC. This translates into CASSFAGSSEQFF.

This clonotype was seen repeatedly, ten times or more. This chain connects TRBV12-3 or TRBV12-4 to TRBJ1-1, with D uncertain. With 6 bases removed from V and 6 bases from J, the gap between germline ends came to 17 bases. This CDR3 is 14 amino acids long. CDR3 loop: CASSRADAPAEAFF. The DNA of the CDR3 is TGTGCCAGCAGCCGGGCCGACGCTCCCGCTGAAGCTTTCTTT.

This clonotype came up many times. The CDR3 sequence is CAIRAPGTNEQYF. Written as DNA, the CDR3 is TGTGCCATCAGGGCCCCTGGGACGAACGAGCAGTACTTC. The V call is TRBV10-3, the J call TRBJ2-7; D may be TRBD1 or TRBD2 (5 bases each). Trimming cost V 6 bases and J 5 bases, with 14 bases left between them. The CDR3 extends over 13 amino acids. Germline V gene lookup returns CDR1 ENHRY and CDR2 SYGVKD.

This clonotype was counted ten times or more. The chain couples TRBV6-5 to TRBJ2-7; 8 bases match TRBD1. This CDR3 has 14 residues. CDR1 and CDR2 from the germline V gene are MNHEY and SVGAGI. V shed 6 bases, J shed 0 bases, and the junction held 4 bases outside the gene matches. The CDR3 nucleotides are TGTGCCAGCAGAAGGGACAGGCGCTCCTACGAGCAGTACTTC. Translated, it gives CASRRDRRSYEQYF.

The chain couples TRBV5-1 to TRBJ2-6; 8 positions agree with TRBD2. V lost 0 bases and J lost 3; bases outside the gene matches: 2. This CDR3 spans 16 amino acids. CDR1 and CDR2 (germline): SGHRS, YFSETQ. The CDR3: CASSLAGTSGANVLTF. CDR3 coding DNA: TGCGCCAGCAGCTTGGCAGGGACTAGTGGGGCCAACGTCCTGACTTTC.

This clonotype occurred many times. The chain joins TRBV27 to TRBJ1-5, with no clear D. Germline V CDR1 and CDR2: MNHEY, SMNVEV (reference sequence). The CDR3 is 13 amino acids. V was cut by 6 bases and J by 0 bases, with 6 bases left in between. CDR3 loop: CASSSYSNQPQHF. In DNA, the CDR3 is TGTGCCAGCAGCTCGTATAGCAATCAGCCCCAGCATTTT.

Many counts were recorded for this clonotype. V gene TRBV15 combines with J gene TRBJ2-1; D uncertain. CDR1 LNHNV and CDR2 YYDKDF come from the germline V gene (reference sequence). There are 14 residues in the CDR3. The V gene lost 0 bases and the J gene lost 7 bases, with 10 bases spanning the gap. The CDR3 sequence is CATSRDQGRNEQFF. As DNA, the CDR3 is TGTGCCACCAGCAGAGATCAAGGACGGAATGAGCAGTTCTTC.

Many counts were recorded for this clonotype. This sequence joins TRBV10-3 and TRBJ2-7; 12 positions agree with TRBD1. CDR1 ENHRY and CDR2 SYGVKD come from the germline V gene. The CDR3 runs 16 residues. V lost 7 bases to trimming and J lost 4 bases; unmatched junction nucleotides: 11. This CDR3 is CAIKGQGATSSYEQYF. CDR3 in DNA: TGTGCCATCAAGGGACAGGGGGCGACCTCCAGTTACGAGCAGTACTTC.

This clonotype was picked up many times. This chain connects TRBV6-6 to TRBJ1-4, with TRBD1 matching 11 bases. Germline CDR1 is MNHNY and CDR2 is SVGAGI (reference sequence). Trimming cost V 5 bases and J 3 bases; bases outside gene matches: 2. This CDR3 has 15 residues. CDR3 nucleotide sequence: TGTGCCAGCAGTCCGGGACAGGGGGCTAATGAAAAACTGTTTTTT. Translation gives CASSPGQGANEKLFF.

In the case of this clonotype: Compared with germline, one end of the junction differs, possibly owing to a read error. This chain links TRBV5-1 with TRBJ2-7; perhaps TRBD1 as D (5 bases). This CDR3 contains 13 residues. The V gene's germline CDR1 is SGHRS and CDR2 YFSETQ. As DNA, the CDR3 is TGCGCCAGCAGCGTCACAGGTCACTACGATCAGTACTTC. Its protein is CASSVTGHYDQYF.

This clonotype was seen at least ten times. The chain is built from TRBV5-1 and TRBJ2-4; D may be TRBD2 (6 bases). The CDR3 has 13 amino acids. CDR1 is SGHRS and CDR2 is YFSETQ in the germline V gene. V was trimmed by 6 bases and J by 5 bases, leaving 12 bases between them. The CDR3 bases are TGCGCCAGCAACTACCCGGGGGAAAACATTCAGTACTTC. Protein sequence: CASNYPGENIQYF.

There are many counts of this clonotype. This chain links TRBV29-1 with TRBJ2-3, with 9 bases lining up with TRBD2. This CDR3 has 12 residues. V was clipped by 7 bases and J by 2 bases; unmatched bases: 1. The germline V gene encodes CDR1 SQVTM and CDR2 ANQGSEA. The CDR3 coding sequence is TGCAGCGCGGGACTAGCCACAGATACGCAGTATTTT. Its protein product is CSAGLATDTQYF.

This clonotype was counted ten times or more. The V call is TRBV7-9, the J call TRBJ2-5; D call uncertain. The CDR3 consists of 14 residues. Germline CDR1 SEHNR, CDR2 FQNEAQ (reference sequence). Trimming pared 3 bases from V and 4 bases from J, leaving 12 bases between. The CDR3 DNA is TGTGCCAGCAGCTTCCAAACTCTCCTAGAGACCCAGTACTTC. Its translation is CASSFQTLLETQYF.

This clonotype came up many times. The gene calls are TRBV20-1 and TRBJ1-5; the D is unclear. The CDR3 loop spans 12 amino acids. Germline CDR1 and CDR2: DFQATT and SNEGSKA (reference sequence). Trimming took off 3 bases at V and 6 bases at J, with 9 bases between the two ends. CDR3 bases: TGCAGTGCTAGTACTCGGGGTCAGCCCCAGCATTTT. This codes for CSASTRGQPQHF.

This clonotype was recorded at least ten times. The V gene is TRBV29-1, the J gene TRBJ2-3; TRBD2 matches 7 bases. Germline loops: CDR1 SQVTM, CDR2 ANQGSEA. The CDR3 is 11 residues long. CDR3: CSGGEDGTQYF. The DNA of the CDR3 is TGCAGTGGGGGGGAGGATGGAACGCAGTATTTT.